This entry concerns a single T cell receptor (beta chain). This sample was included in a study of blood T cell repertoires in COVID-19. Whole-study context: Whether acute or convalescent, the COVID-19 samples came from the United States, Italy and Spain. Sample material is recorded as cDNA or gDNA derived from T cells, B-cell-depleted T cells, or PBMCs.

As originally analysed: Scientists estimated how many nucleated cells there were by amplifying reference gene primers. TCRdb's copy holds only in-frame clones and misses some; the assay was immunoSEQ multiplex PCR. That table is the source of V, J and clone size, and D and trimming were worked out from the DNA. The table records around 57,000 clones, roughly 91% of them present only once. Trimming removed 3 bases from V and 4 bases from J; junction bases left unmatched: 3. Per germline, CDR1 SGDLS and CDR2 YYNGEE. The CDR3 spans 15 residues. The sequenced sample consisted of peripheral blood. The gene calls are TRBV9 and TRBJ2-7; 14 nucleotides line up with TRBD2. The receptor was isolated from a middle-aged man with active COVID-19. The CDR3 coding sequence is TGTGCCAGCAGCGGAGGGACTAGCGGGGGTTACGAGCAGTACTTC. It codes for CASSGGTSGGYEQYF. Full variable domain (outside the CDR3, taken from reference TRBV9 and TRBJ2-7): DSGVTQTPKHLITATGQRVTLRCSPRSGDLSVYWYQQSLDQGLQFLIQYYNGEERAKGNILERFSAQQFPDLHSELNLSSLELGDSALYFCASSGGTSGGYEQYFGPGTRLTVT.